These 24 T cell receptor beta chains originate from one sample sequenced in a study of control samples from healthy donors and cancer patients. Assay: immunoSEQ multiplex PCR; the TCRdb copy retains only in-frame clones and omits some. The sample comprises under 450,000 clones, 90% of which are singletons, and 5% to 7% rests with the top ten. Specimen: PBMCs. The receptors were sampled from a man in his forties with head and neck cancer.

The chain has TRBV19 and TRBJ1-1, with D hard to call. The CDR3 has 17 residues. Trimming took 4 bases from V and 0 from J, leaving 18 bases between them. Looked up from germline, CDR1 is LNHDA and CDR2 is SQIVND (reference sequence). DNA for the CDR3: TGTGCCAGTAGTAGCCCCGGCAGCCAGACCTTGAACACTGAAGCTTTCTTT. This codes for CASSSPGSQTLNTEAFF.

This chain connects TRBV15 to TRBJ1-2; a possible D gene is TRBD1 (5 bases). The CDR3 consists of 16 residues. The germline V gene has CDR1 LNHNV and CDR2 YYDKDF (reference sequence). Trimming cost V 1 base and J 3 bases, with 15 bases left between them. The CDR3 DNA reads as TGTGCCACCAGCAGAGCCACCCTCAGGGACTACTATGGCTACACCTTC. It specifies CATSRATLRDYYGYTF. The full variable domain, its missing parts supplied by reference TRBV15 and TRBJ1-2, is DAMVIQNPRYQVTQFGKPVTLSCSQTLNHNVMYWYQQKSSQAPKLLFHYYDKDFNNEADTPDNFQSRRPNTSFCFLDIRSPGLGDTAMYLCATSRATLRDYYGYTFGSGTRLTVV.

This chain links TRBV19 with TRBJ1-1, with 8 bases lining up with TRBD1. This CDR3 spans 14 amino acids. J gave up 3 bases and V 6 bases, and 6 bases lay outside the gene matches. Germline CDR1 is LNHDA and CDR2 is SQIVND (reference sequence). This CDR3 reads CASRTTGGYTEAFF. DNA for the CDR3: TGTGCCAGTAGGACTACAGGGGGGTACACTGAAGCTTTCTTT.

The chain is built from TRBV7-9 and TRBJ2-1, with D tentatively TRBD2 (5 bases). The germline V gene has CDR1 SEHNR and CDR2 FQNEAQ (reference sequence). The CDR3 length is 14 residues. Trimming pared 9 bases from V and 0 bases from J, leaving 12 bases between. The CDR3 sequence: CASMRVSSYNEQFF. In nucleotides, the CDR3 is TGTGCCAGTATGCGGGTGAGCTCCTACAATGAGCAGTTCTTC.

Only a few counts were recorded for this clone. At the DNA level, this CDR3 is encoded by other sequences in the same sample as well. The DNA of the CDR3 is TGTGCCAGCAGCGCAGGTAGGGGCAATCAGCCCCAGCATTTT. Amino acid sequence: CASSAGRGNQPQHF. V usage is TRBV5-6 and J usage is TRBJ1-5; D is unresolved. Trimming shortened V by 4 bases and J by 2 bases, and 10 bases separated the two germline ends. CDR1 and CDR2 from the germline V gene are SGHDT and YYEEEE. The CDR3 spans 14 residues.

The rearrangement links TRBV7-6 to TRBJ2-1; tentative D call: TRBD1 (6 bases). With 2 bases removed from V and 0 bases from J, the gap between germline ends came to 23 bases. CDR3 length equals 20 residues. Germline V gene data show CDR1 as SGHVS and CDR2 as FNYEAQ. The CDR3 protein is CASSLWETGEPSSSYNEQFF. The CDR3, as DNA: TGTGCCAGCAGCTTATGGGAGACAGGAGAGCCATCAAGCTCCTACAATGAGCAGTTCTTC.

The CDR3 loop is CAWISGTEAFF. DNA of the CDR3: TGTGCCTGGATAAGTGGGACGGAAGCTTTCTTT. The V call is TRBV30, the J call TRBJ1-1; D may be TRBD1 (5 bases). V shed 4 bases and J shed 8 bases, with 11 bases lying between them. This CDR3 region has 11 residues. Germline V gene sequence: CDR1 GTSNPN, CDR2 SVGIG (reference sequence).

A single count supports this clone. The chain couples TRBV27 to TRBJ2-7; D not certain. The ends were cut back, 2 bases at V and 0 bases at J, with 11 bases in the middle. Germline CDR1 MNHEY, CDR2 SMNVEV (reference sequence). The CDR3 extends over 15 amino acids. CDR3 DNA sequence: TGTGCCAGCAGTTTACACGGTGTGTCCTCCTACGAGCAGTACTTC. It encodes CASSLHGVSSYEQYF.

The chain combines TRBV5-1 with TRBJ2-7, with 12 bases that match TRBD2. V was pared by 4 bases and J by 5 bases, with 4 bases of the junction left unmatched. CDR3 length equals 14 residues. Germline values: CDR1 SGHRS, CDR2 YFSETQ. DNA for the CDR3: TGCGCCAGCAGCGCGACTAGCGGGAGCCACGAGCAGTACTTC. Translating gives CASSATSGSHEQYF.

V usage is TRBV4-1 and J usage is TRBJ1-1; maybe TRBD1 (6 bases). Germline V gene data show CDR1 as MGHRA and CDR2 as YSYEKL. The ends were cut back, 4 bases at V and 8 bases at J, with 11 bases in the middle. The CDR3 length is 12 residues. The CDR3 nucleotides are TGCGCCAGCAGCCTAACGGACAGCGAAGCTTTCTTT. Translating gives CASSLTDSEAFF.

The genes are TRBV27 and TRBJ1-6, with a weak D call TRBD1 (6 bases). The germline gives CDR1 MNHEY, CDR2 SMNVEV (reference sequence). The CDR3 loop spans 17 amino acids. V gave up 6 bases and J gave up 3 bases, with 18 bases separating them. CDR3 sequence (DNA): TGTGCCAGCAGCAAAACCGCGGGACAAATCTATAATTCACCCCTCCACTTT. The encoded protein is CASSKTAGQIYNSPLHF.

The chain combines TRBV7-2 with TRBJ1-2; tentatively, D is TRBD1 (6 bases). This CDR3 comprises 12 residues. Deletions cut 4 bases from V and 5 bases from J, with 8 bases between. Germline V lookup: CDR1 SGHTA, CDR2 FQGNSA. CDR3 protein: CASSYTGYGYTF. For the CDR3, the DNA is TGTGCCAGCAGCTATACAGGGTATGGCTACACCTTC.

This chain connects TRBV5-1 to TRBJ2-1; a possible D gene is TRBD1 (6 bases). The ends were cut back, 3 bases at V and 3 bases at J, with 10 bases in the middle. CDR1 and CDR2 from the germline V gene are SGHRS and YFSETQ. CDR3 length: 14 residues. The DNA for the CDR3 is TGCGCCAGCAGCTCTGGACAGAACTACAATGAGCAGTTCTTC. Translating it yields CASSSGQNYNEQFF. Complete variable domain (other parts from reference TRBV5-1 and TRBJ2-1): KAGVTQTPRYLIKTRGQQVTLSCSPISGHRSVSWYQQTPGQGLQFLFEYFSETQRNKGNFPGRFSGRQFSNSRSEMNVSTLELGDSALYLCASSSGQNYNEQFFGPGTRLTVL.

In the case of this clone: One end of the junction is discordant with germline, which a read error may explain. This chain connects TRBV27 to TRBJ2-7, with 7 positions matching TRBD1. The CDR3 is 11 residues long. CDR1 is MNHEY and CDR2 is SMNVEV in the germline V gene (reference sequence). CDR3 coding DNA: TGCTCTACAGGGGAAATCCACGAGCAGTACTTC. It encodes CSTGEIHEQYF.

Written as DNA, the CDR3 is TGTGCCAGCAGTTCGCCGGGGGCGCGGTCCTATGGCTACACCTTC. Its translation: CASSSPGARSYGYTF. The chain has TRBV28 and TRBJ1-2; D might be TRBD1 (6 bases). The CDR3 runs to 15 residues. The V gene lost 4 bases and the J gene lost 4 bases, with 16 bases spanning the gap. Germline assignment: CDR1 MDHEN and CDR2 SYDVKM.

J is TRBJ2-1 and V is TRBV24-1; D might be TRBD2 (7 bases). V lost 3 bases, J lost 8 bases, and 13 bases lay in between. The germline V gene has CDR1 KGHDR and CDR2 SFDVKD. This CDR3 has 14 amino acids. The CDR3 DNA reads as TGTGCCACCAGTGATGAAGGGGGGGTCGATGAGCAGTTCTTC. Amino acid sequence: CATSDEGGVDEQFF.

V is TRBV7-3 and J is TRBJ2-2; 11 positions match TRBD1. The V gene end was trimmed by 5 bases and the J gene end by 6 bases; junction bases not matched to a gene: 5. Per the germline V gene, CDR1 is SGHTA and CDR2 is FQGTGA. This CDR3 has 15 residues. This CDR3 reads CASSLRDRGAGELFF. The CDR3 DNA reads TGTGCCAGCAGCCTCCGGGACAGGGGGGCCGGGGAGCTGTTTTTT.

V usage is TRBV7-8 and J usage is TRBJ2-7; TRBD1 matches 7 bases. Trimming cost V 5 bases and J 3 bases; bases outside gene matches: 7. The CDR3 has 14 amino acids. CDR1 and CDR2 from the germline V gene are SGHVS and FQNEAQ. CDR3 sequence reads: CASSVGQLNYEQYF. CDR3 in DNA: TGTGCCAGCAGCGTGGGACAGCTTAACTACGAGCAGTACTTC. Based on the CDR3 plus reference TRBV7-8 and TRBJ2-7, the full variable domain is GAGVSQSPRYKVAKRGQDVALRCDPISGHVSLFWYQQALGQGPEFLTYFQNEAQLDKSGLPSDRFFAERPEGSVSTLKIQRTQQEDSAVYLCASSVGQLNYEQYFGPGTRLTVT.

The CDR3 sequence: CASSLENGSGELFF. Written as DNA, the CDR3 is TGTGCCAGCAGCTTAGAGAATGGCTCCGGGGAGCTGTTTTTT. The rearrangement joins TRBV11-1 to TRBJ2-2; no clear D. Germline V gives CDR1 SGHAT, CDR2 FQDESV (reference sequence). The CDR3 totals 14 residues. V dropped 1 base and J dropped 6 bases, with 9 bases sitting between them. Variable domain in full (rest from reference TRBV11-1 and TRBJ2-2): EAEVAQSPRYKITEKSQAVAFWCDPISGHATLYWYRQILGQGPELLVQFQDESVVDDSQLPKDRFSAERLKGVDSTLKIQPAELGDSAMYLCASSLENGSGELFFGEGSRLTVL.

The rearrangement links TRBV3-1 (or the pseudogene TRBV3-2) to TRBJ2-1; D might be TRBD2 (7 bases). In germline, CDR1 is LGHDT, CDR2 YNNKEL (reference sequence). This CDR3 contains 16 residues. V was shortened by 0 bases and J by 7 bases, with 16 bases between the two germline ends. The CDR3 protein is CASSQEGRGPWNEQFF. The CDR3 DNA reads as TGTGCCAGCAGCCAAGAAGGGCGGGGGCCTTGGAATGAGCAGTTCTTC.

The chain uses TRBV11-2 and TRBJ1-5, with no clear D. The CDR3 covers 13 residues. The germline CDR1 and CDR2 sequences are SGHAT and FQNNGV. V was pared by 2 bases and J by 2 bases, with 4 bases between. CDR3 residues: CASSLFGNQPQHF. CDR3 DNA: TGTGCCAGCAGCTTATTCGGCAATCAGCCCCAGCATTTT.

This clone came up a few times. The chain combines TRBV11-1 with TRBJ2-7; D gene ambiguous. Per the germline V gene, CDR1 is SGHAT and CDR2 is FQDESV (reference sequence). V was shortened by 5 bases and J by 0 bases, with 8 bases between the two germline ends. There are 13 residues in the CDR3. The CDR3 protein is CASSPTSSYEQYF. CDR3 in DNA: TGTGCCAGCAGCCCAACGAGCTCCTACGAGCAGTACTTC. Filled out from reference TRBV11-1 and TRBJ2-7, the complete variable domain reads EAEVAQSPRYKITEKSQAVAFWCDPISGHATLYWYRQILGQGPELLVQFQDESVVDDSQLPKDRFSAERLKGVDSTLKIQPAELGDSAMYLCASSPTSSYEQYFGPGTRLTVT.

This clone was observed a single time. The J gene is TRBJ2-3, the V gene TRBV9; 12 bases agree with TRBD2. This CDR3 has 17 amino acids. Germline assignment: CDR1 SGDLS and CDR2 YYNGEE. After removal of 4 bases from V and 3 bases from J, the junction contained 9 bases not matched to a gene. CDR3 sequence: CASSPNQGTSGTDTQYF. In DNA, the CDR3 is TGTGCCAGCAGCCCGAACCAGGGGACTAGCGGGACAGATACGCAGTATTTT.

In its sample, this clone was seen once. The gene calls are TRBV20-1 and TRBJ1-1, with D possibly TRBD1 on 5 matching bases. The CDR3 sequence is 11 residues long. The germline gives CDR1 DFQATT, CDR2 SNEGSKA (reference sequence). The chain's CDR3 is CRGGMNTEAFF. CDR3 in DNA: TGCAGGGGGGGGATGAACACTGAAGCTTTCTTT.